This T cell receptor (beta chain) stems from a study of blood T cell repertoires in COVID-19. Study-wide background: Sites in the United States, Italy and Spain provided acute and convalescent COVID-19 samples. In each case, the material was cDNA or gDNA derived from T cells, B-cell-depleted T cells, or PBMCs.

Germline CDR1 is ENHRY and CDR2 is SYGVKD. V was pared by 7 bases and J by 2 bases, with 8 bases between. CDR3 size: 12 residues. As processed by the authors: How many nucleated cells were present was estimated from reference gene primer amplification. Some clones are missing from TCRdb's copy, which holds only in-frame ones; the method was immunoSEQ multiplex PCR. V and J calls and clone size are copied from that table; D and trimming were computed from the DNA. The sample contains roughly 120,000 clones, less than 85% of which appear only once. The source material was peripheral blood. The receptor's source is a man in his fifties with acute or convalescent COVID-19. J is TRBJ1-2 and V is TRBV10-3; unclear D gene. The CDR3 here is CAIKEGNYGYTF. In DNA, the CDR3 is TGTGCCATCAAGGAGGGAAACTATGGCTACACCTTC.